Below, 27 T cell receptor beta chains from the same sample are listed, as sequenced in a study of shared clonotypes between healthy human individuals. The protocol was immunoSEQ multiplex PCR, while the TCRdb copy is restricted to in-frame clones and leaves out a portion. The sample yields approximately 2.4 million clones, under 97% seen once. Source material: naive CD4+ T cells sorted from blood. Subset meaning: CD45RA+ positively selected. These TCRs come from a man aged 18 to 29 in good health.

The chain uses TRBV7-2 and TRBJ1-3, with 8 positions matching TRBD1. Germline V gene lookup returns CDR1 SGHTA and CDR2 FQGNSA. Trimming cost V 5 bases and J 4 bases; bases outside gene matches: 7. This CDR3 is built from 15 residues. The CDR3: CASSLDRDSGNTIYF. As DNA, the CDR3 is TGTGCCAGCAGCCTGGACAGGGACTCAGGAAACACCATATATTTT.

This chain joins TRBV7-9 and TRBJ2-5; the match to TRBD2 covers 10 bases. This CDR3 contains 15 residues. The ends lost 2 bases at V and 5 bases at J; junction bases unmatched: 5. Germline assignment: CDR1 SEHNR and CDR2 FQNEAQ (reference sequence). CDR3 sequence reads: CASSLSSGGKETQYF. In nucleotides, the CDR3 is TGTGCCAGCAGCTTAAGTAGCGGGGGGAAGGAGACCCAGTACTTC.

This chain uses TRBV7-2 with TRBJ1-1; D gene uncertain. The CDR3 loop spans 13 amino acids. With 3 bases removed from V and 5 bases from J, the gap between germline ends came to 10 bases. Per the germline V gene, CDR1 is SGHTA and CDR2 is FQGNSA. The CDR3 DNA is TGTGCCAGCAGCTTTCAACTGGGAACTGAAGCTTTCTTT. Its protein product is CASSFQLGTEAFF. The variable domain in full, with the rest retrieved from reference TRBV7-2 and TRBJ1-1, is GAGVSQSPSNKVTEKGKDVELRCDPISGHTALYWYRQSLGQGLEFLIYFQGNSAPDKSGLPSDRFSAERTGGSVSTLTIQRTQQEDSAVYLCASSFQLGTEAFFGQGTRLTVV.

The chain recombines TRBV6-6 with TRBJ2-2, with D unclear. V was shortened by 5 bases and J by 4 bases, with 8 bases between the two germline ends. This CDR3 has 13 residues. CDR1 and CDR2 from the germline V gene are MNHNY and SVGAGI (reference sequence). The CDR3 loop is CASSTTPTGELFF. The CDR3 nucleotides read TGTGCCAGCAGTACGACTCCCACCGGGGAGCTGTTTTTT.

The chain combines TRBV30 with TRBJ2-7; 12 nucleotides line up with TRBD2. Trimming at V came to 6 bases and at J to 3 bases, leaving 6 bases not matched to a gene. The CDR3 runs to 14 residues. The V gene's germline CDR1 is GTSNPN and CDR2 SVGIG (reference sequence). CDR3 in DNA: TGTGCCTGTTCGGGACTAGCGGGTTACTACGAGCAGTACTTC. Its protein is CACSGLAGYYEQYF.

In this sample, this clone turned up a few times. The chain employs TRBV5-1 and TRBJ2-7; TRBD2 matches at 10 bases. Germline CDR1 and CDR2: SGHRS and YFSETQ. Trimming removed 4 bases from V and 3 bases from J; junction bases left unmatched: 7. There are 15 residues in the CDR3. The CDR3 here is CASSTGLATLYEQYF. Here the CDR3 DNA reads TGCGCCAGCAGCACGGGACTAGCGACCCTCTACGAGCAGTACTTC.

The chain links TRBV18 to TRBJ1-6, with D perhaps matching TRBD1 (5 bases). The germline V gene has CDR1 KGHSH and CDR2 LQKENI. The CDR3 is 13 amino acids. The V end was cut by 6 bases, the J end by 10 bases, with 13 bases between. Here the CDR3 DNA reads TGTGCCAGCTCCGTCGGGGGAGGATCACCCCTCCACTTT. Translation gives CASSVGGGSPLHF.

This chain uses TRBV2 with TRBJ2-1; maybe TRBD2 (5 bases). The CDR3 totals 14 residues. Germline V lookup: CDR1 SNHLY, CDR2 FYNNEI. Trimming left V 7 bases short and J 4 bases short, with 14 bases between. The CDR3 is CASTGNSLYNEQFF. The CDR3 bases are TGTGCCAGCACCGGGAATTCACTGTACAATGAGCAGTTCTTC. Combining the CDR3 with reference TRBV2 and TRBJ2-1 gives the whole variable domain EPEVTQTPSHQVTQMGQEVILRCVPISNHLYFYWYRQILGQKVEFLVSFYNNEISEKSEIFDDQFSVERPDGSNFTLKIRSTKLEDSAMYFCASTGNSLYNEQFFGPGTRLTVL.

The chain has TRBV7-9 and TRBJ1-3; no reliable D call. The germline gives CDR1 SEHNR, CDR2 FQNEAQ (reference sequence). The CDR3 sequence is 13 residues long. Between the trimmed V and J ends, which lost 6 bases and 7 bases, there was a span of 13 bases. CDR3 loop: CASRKILGNTIYF. In DNA, the CDR3 is TGTGCCAGCAGGAAGATCTTAGGGAACACCATATATTTT.

The chain combines TRBV5-6 with TRBJ2-5; TRBD2 matches 12 bases. J lost 4 bases, V lost 5 bases, and 3 bases had no gene match. This CDR3 contains 14 residues. Germline V gene lookup returns CDR1 SGHDT and CDR2 YYEEEE. CDR3 region: CASRPGLAGETQYF. For the CDR3, the DNA is TGTGCCAGCAGGCCGGGACTAGCGGGAGAGACCCAGTACTTC.

V gene TRBV11-3 combines with J gene TRBJ2-3, with D unresolved. This CDR3 contains 13 residues. CDR1 and CDR2 (germline): SGHNT, YENEEA. V lost 3 bases, J lost 1 base, and 5 bases lay in between. The CDR3 region is CASSFYGTDTQYF. The CDR3 DNA sequence: TGTGCCAGCAGCTTTTACGGCACAGATACGCAGTATTTT.

The gene calls are TRBV18 and TRBJ2-5, with D unresolved. V was pared by 3 bases and J by 2 bases, with 10 bases between. Germline V CDR1 and CDR2: KGHSH, LQKENI. This CDR3 has 14 residues. This chain's CDR3 is CASSPPVEQETQYF. Written as DNA, the CDR3 is TGTGCCAGCTCACCGCCAGTAGAACAAGAGACCCAGTACTTC.

V gene TRBV6-1 combines with J gene TRBJ2-4; no definite D call. CDR1 is MNHNS, CDR2 SASEGT, per germline. The CDR3 sequence is 12 residues long. V was clipped by 9 bases and J by 0 bases, with 6 bases between them. Here the CDR3 reads CASSVAKNIQYF. The CDR3, as DNA: TGTGCCAGTTCAGTAGCCAAAAACATTCAGTACTTC.

The V call is TRBV5-6, the J call TRBJ1-2; D unresolved. V lost 3 bases to trimming and J lost 6 bases, with 18 bases between them. The CDR3 spans 15 residues. CDR1 and CDR2 (germline): SGHDT, YYEEEE. The CDR3 protein is CASSWVPTVVNGYTF. The CDR3 DNA follows: TGTGCCAGCAGCTGGGTCCCGACGGTTGTTAATGGCTACACCTTC.

V usage is TRBV6-6 and J usage is TRBJ2-1; perhaps TRBD1 as D (6 bases). The germline V gene encodes CDR1 MNHNY and CDR2 SVGAGI (reference sequence). This CDR3 has 15 residues. Trimming took off 7 bases at V and 10 bases at J, with 23 bases between the two ends. The CDR3 loop reads CASKGPVQGFKEQFF. CDR3 DNA: TGTGCCAGCAAGGGCCCGGTACAGGGCTTTAAAGAGCAGTTCTTC.

A note on this clone: This CDR3 is also generated by other DNA sequences in the sample. The rearrangement links TRBV18 to TRBJ2-5; D is ambiguous. From germline, CDR1 is KGHSH and CDR2 LQKENI. This CDR3 is built from 13 residues. V dropped 3 bases and J dropped 0 bases, with 5 bases sitting between them. The CDR3 loop reads CASSPTDQETQYF. The CDR3 DNA reads TGTGCCAGCTCACCGACGGACCAAGAGACCCAGTACTTC.

V usage is TRBV5-1 and J usage is TRBJ2-7, with no clear D. V lost 4 bases and J lost 7, with 15 bases in between. Germline CDR1 reads SGHRS; CDR2 reads YFSETQ. The CDR3 contains 13 residues. CDR3 coding DNA: TGCGCCAGCAGCACGGAATGGGGTCGGGAGCAGTACTTC. Encoded protein: CASSTEWGREQYF.

The genes are TRBV6-1 and TRBJ1-4, with a tentative D call TRBD1 (6 bases). CDR3 length: 14 amino acids. The germline V gene encodes CDR1 MNHNS and CDR2 SASEGT. Trimming pared 6 bases from V and 4 bases from J, leaving 12 bases between. CDR3 in DNA: TGTGCCAGCAGCGAACAGGGATTTAATGAAAAACTGTTTTTT. Translating gives CASSEQGFNEKLFF.

V is TRBV10-3 and J is TRBJ1-5; D call uncertain. Germline V gene sequence: CDR1 ENHRY, CDR2 SYGVKD. This CDR3 has 14 residues. V was trimmed by 3 bases and J by 7 bases, leaving 13 bases between them. Written as DNA, the CDR3 is TGTGCCATCAGTGACGTCAGCAATAACCAGCCCCAGCATTTT. Translated: CAISDVSNNQPQHF.

The chain uses TRBV4-3 and TRBJ2-7; either TRBD1 or TRBD2 may fit D (5 bases each). The CDR3 consists of 16 residues. Between the trimmed V and J ends, which lost 3 bases and 0 bases, there was a span of 15 bases. Looked up from germline, CDR1 is LGHNA and CDR2 is YSLEER. CDR3 residues: CASSQTSGSLSYEQYF. The CDR3 DNA sequence: TGCGCCAGCAGCCAGACCTCAGGGAGCCTCTCCTACGAGCAGTACTTC.

The chain has TRBV13 and TRBJ1-2, with a possible D match to TRBD1 (6 bases). The germline V and J ends were trimmed by 2 bases and 4 bases, with 11 bases remaining between them. The CDR3 totals 14 residues. The germline V gene encodes CDR1 PRHDT and CDR2 FYEKMQ (reference sequence). The CDR3 protein is CASSLNIGGYGYTF. CDR3 nucleotide sequence: TGTGCCAGCAGCTTAAATATAGGGGGCTATGGCTACACCTTC.

V gene TRBV4-2 combines with J gene TRBJ2-5, with a possible D match to TRBD1 (5 bases). Deletions cut 4 bases from V and 2 bases from J, with 20 bases between. The CDR3 totals 17 residues. Germline-derived CDR1 and CDR2 are LGHNA and YNFKEQ. The CDR3 loop reads CASSPLGPDKFQETQYF. CDR3 coding DNA: TGTGCCAGCAGCCCTCTTGGGCCGGACAAATTTCAAGAGACCCAGTACTTC.

A remark on this clone: Other DNA sequences within the sample encode an identical CDR3. V gene TRBV2 combines with J gene TRBJ2-7, with 9 bases that match TRBD1. Germline loops: CDR1 SNHLY, CDR2 FYNNEI. The CDR3 contains 15 residues. V dropped 3 bases and J dropped 0; count of bases not matched to a gene: 3. The CDR3 sequence is CASSEEGQGSYEQYF. The CDR3 bases are TGTGCCAGCAGTGAGGAGGGACAGGGCTCCTACGAGCAGTACTTC.

This chain uses TRBV7-3 with TRBJ2-3, with D possibly matching TRBD1 (5 bases). V lost 5 bases and J lost 3, with 15 bases in between. Germline CDR1 is SGHTA and CDR2 is FQGTGA. The CDR3 is 15 residues long. CDR3 loop: CASSARAGITDTQYF. CDR3 DNA sequence: TGTGCCAGCAGCGCCCGGGCAGGGATTACAGATACGCAGTATTTT.

In nucleotides, the CDR3 is TGCAGCGTTGGATGGACTACCCAAGAGACCCAGTACTTC. It specifies CSVGWTTQETQYF. The chain is built from TRBV29-1 and TRBJ2-5; D perhaps matches TRBD2 (6 bases). Germline CDR1 and CDR2: SQVTM and ANQGSEA. Between the trimmed V and J ends, which lost 4 bases and 1 base, there was a span of 10 bases. This CDR3 comprises 13 residues.

This rearrangement joins TRBV7-9 to TRBJ2-4, with D possibly called TRBD1 or TRBD2 (7 bases each). Per germline, CDR1 SEHNR and CDR2 FQNEAQ (reference sequence). The CDR3 totals 16 residues. V shed 5 bases and J shed 1 base, with 15 bases lying between them. The CDR3 sequence: CASSLTQGGAKNIQYF. The CDR3 region has the DNA TGTGCCAGCAGCCTCACCCAGGGGGGGGCCAAAAACATTCAGTACTTC.

The rearrangement joins TRBV25-1 to TRBJ2-7; 10 nucleotides line up with TRBD2. Trimming cost V 3 bases and J 1 base; bases outside gene matches: 12. The CDR3 has 18 amino acids. Germline V gives CDR1 MGHDK, CDR2 SYGVNS. Written as DNA, the CDR3 is TGTGCCAGCAGTGACCCAAAGCCCACTAGCGGGGTTTCCTACGAGCAGTACTTC. This sequence encodes CASSDPKPTSGVSYEQYF.